The entry below gives a single TCR beta chain sequence along with its context. Antigen unknown. TCRdb's table, derived via immunoSEQ multiplex PCR, lists solely in-frame clones and lacks some. The sample includes 110,000 or so clones, around 85% of them seen just once. The data were obtained in a study of cytomegalovirus exposure and HLA in healthy donors. Across the study: According to later analysis, the same platform produced the approximately 130 validation and some 680 first-cohort repertoires.

The germline V gene encodes CDR1 SQVTM and CDR2 ANQGSEA. The length of the CDR3 is 13 residues. The V end was cut by 6 bases, the J end by 1 base, with 12 bases between. Study observations and caveats: Subsequent analysis showed first-cohort TCR clusters tending to co-occur in some 120 validation repertoires. Cytomegalovirus association was listed for 170 or so TCR beta chains.

The sequenced material came from PBMCs. This clonotype was sampled from a man between 18 and 35 years old in good health and CMV-seropositive. The chain carries TRBV29-1 and TRBJ1-1; TRBD1 might be the D (5 bases). The CDR3 DNA is TGCAGCGTCGCTCAGGGTGGGAACACTGAAGCTTTCTTT. This encodes CSVAQGGNTEAFF.